This TCR beta chain was obtained from a study of blood T cells in healthy people across ages. The CDR3 has 15 amino acids. V was pared by 7 bases and J by 1 base, with 17 bases between. Looked up from germline, CDR1 is MDHEN and CDR2 is SYDVKM. A second about 7 to 12 cycle PCR used barcoded and J-beta primers. TCRdb analysed the 5' RACE reads with MiXCR anew, one entry per CDR3 protein. The repertoire holds about 680,000 distinct CDR3 sequences, with approximately 49% as singletons. This TCR was recovered from a woman aged 55-69 years in good health. Sequenced: blood. V usage is TRBV28 and J usage is TRBJ2-7, with D unresolved. CDR3 sequence reads: CASTSQDSQSYEQYF. The DNA of the CDR3 is TGTGCCAGCACTAGTCAGGATTCGCAATCCTACGAGCAGTACTTC. The full variable domain, rest sourced from reference TRBV28 and TRBJ2-7, is DVKVTQSSRYLVKRTGEKVFLECVQDMDHENMFWYRQDPGLGLRLIYFSYDVKMKEKGDIPEGYSVSREKKERFSLILESASTNQTSMYLCASTSQDSQSYEQYFGPGTRLTVT.